This TCR beta chain was sequenced for a study of beta chain features in type 1 diabetes. Across the study: Examination spanned around 110 million sorted cells from all samples. Study-wide results and limits: Type 1 diabetes patients had moderately but significantly shorter TCRB CDR3s in all four CD4+ subsets. TCRB repertoires of naive, central memory and Treg cells appeared more similar among patients than among healthy donors. A possible short-template PCR bias applies equally to patients and controls.

V shed 4 bases, J shed 7 bases, and the junction held 11 bases outside the gene matches. The CDR3 covers 15 residues. Germline loops: CDR1 SGHDN, CDR2 FVKESK. Every isolated RNA sample was fully reverse transcribed, so sequencing captured expressed TCRB transcripts. The table came from immunoSEQ multiplex PCR; TCRdb's copy has only in-frame clones and leaves some out. Of about 160,000 clones detected, 7.8% appear once; the ten largest clones hold about 0.9%. Notes on this clone: The antigen is not known.

This TCR was sampled from a woman in her thirties or forties with type 1 diabetes. The chain uses TRBV14 and TRBJ2-7; TRBD2 aligns across 9 bases. The sequenced sample consisted of central memory CD4+ T cells from blood. The CDR3 sequence: CASSPALAGSGEQYF. In nucleotides, the CDR3 is TGTGCCAGCAGCCCGGCCCTAGCGGGGTCGGGGGAGCAGTACTTC.